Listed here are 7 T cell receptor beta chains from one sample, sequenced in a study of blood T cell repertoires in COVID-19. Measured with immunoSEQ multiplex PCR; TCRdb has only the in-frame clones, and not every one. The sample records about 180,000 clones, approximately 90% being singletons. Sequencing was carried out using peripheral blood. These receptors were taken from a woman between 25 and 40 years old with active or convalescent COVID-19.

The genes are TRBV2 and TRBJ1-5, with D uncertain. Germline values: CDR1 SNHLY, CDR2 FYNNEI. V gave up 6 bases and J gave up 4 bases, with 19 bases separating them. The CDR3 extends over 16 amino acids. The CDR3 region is CASSPEVQHSNQPQHF. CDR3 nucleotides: TGTGCCAGCAGCCCTGAGGTCCAGCATTCTAATCAGCCCCAGCATTTT.

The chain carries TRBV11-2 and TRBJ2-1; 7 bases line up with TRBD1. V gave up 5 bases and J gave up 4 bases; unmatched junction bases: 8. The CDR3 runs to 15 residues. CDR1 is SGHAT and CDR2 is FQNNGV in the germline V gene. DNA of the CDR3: TGTGCCAGCAGCAAAACGGGGACAGAGTACAATGAGCAGTTCTTC. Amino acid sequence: CASSKTGTEYNEQFF.

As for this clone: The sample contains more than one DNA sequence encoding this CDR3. The CDR3 protein is CASSSRQLYGYTF. CDR3 DNA sequence: TGTGCCAGCAGTTCGCGGCAACTCTATGGCTACACCTTC. The chain links TRBV27 to TRBJ1-2; D remains ambiguous. The CDR3 is made up of 13 amino acids. CDR1 is MNHEY and CDR2 is SMNVEV in the germline V gene (reference sequence). V was shortened by 4 bases and J by 4 bases, with 10 bases between the two germline ends.

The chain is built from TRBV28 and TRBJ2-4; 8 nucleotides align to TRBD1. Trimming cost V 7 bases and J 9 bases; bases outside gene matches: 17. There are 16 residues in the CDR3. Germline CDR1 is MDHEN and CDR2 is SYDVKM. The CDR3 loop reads CASTPLGTGPVGIQYF. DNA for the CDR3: TGTGCCAGCACCCCCTTAGGGACAGGTCCGGTTGGCATTCAGTACTTC.

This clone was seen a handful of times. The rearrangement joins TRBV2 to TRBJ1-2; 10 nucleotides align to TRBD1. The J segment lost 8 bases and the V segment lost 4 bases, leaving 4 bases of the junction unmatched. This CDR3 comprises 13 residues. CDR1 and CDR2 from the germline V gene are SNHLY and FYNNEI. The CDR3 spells CASSGQGALGYTF. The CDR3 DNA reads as TGTGCCAGCAGTGGACAGGGGGCGCTAGGCTACACCTTC.

DNA of the CDR3: TGTGCCAGCAGCTTAGGGGGAGGGCCAAGGGAGACCCAGTACTTC. Translated: CASSLGGGPRETQYF. V is TRBV7-9 and J is TRBJ2-5, with 7 bases fitting TRBD2. CDR1 SEHNR and CDR2 FQNEAQ come from the germline V gene (reference sequence). The CDR3 extends over 15 amino acids. V dropped 1 base and J dropped 5; count of bases not matched to a gene: 7. Based on the CDR3 plus reference TRBV7-9 and TRBJ2-5, the full variable domain is DTGVSQNPRHKITKRGQNVTFRCDPISEHNRLYWYRQTLGQGPEFLTYFQNEAQLEKSRLLSDRFSAERPKGSFSTLEIQRTEQGDSAMYLCASSLGGGPRETQYFGPGTRLLVL.

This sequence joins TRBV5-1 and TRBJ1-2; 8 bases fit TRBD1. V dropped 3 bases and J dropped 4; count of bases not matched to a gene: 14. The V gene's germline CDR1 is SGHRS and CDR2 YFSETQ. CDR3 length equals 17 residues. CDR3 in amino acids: CASSSKIGQGSFYGYTF. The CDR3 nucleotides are TGCGCCAGCAGCTCTAAAATCGGACAGGGAAGTTTCTATGGCTACACCTTC.